These T cell receptor beta chains were read from a single sample in a study of T cells in Graves' hyperthyroidism and ophthalmopathy. MiXCR, run by TCRdb on the multiplex PCR reads, gives a single entry per CDR3 protein. The sample yields fewer than 900,000 distinct CDR3 sequences, roughly a sixth seen once. Source material: blood. These receptors originate from a woman between 50 and 59 years old with Graves' hyperthyroidism that later progressed to Graves' ophthalmopathy. CDR3s include the opening cysteine and the closing phenylalanine or tryptophan. The D gene is left open where the match is weak. Size tells how often a clone was seen (once, few, many) or the class of an expanded clone, and some rows leave it out.

clone size	J gene	D gene	V gene	CDR3 DNA	CDR3 protein
.	TRBJ1-2	.	TRBV27	TGTGCCAGCAGTTTACTCGGGGGCGAGGATGGCTACACCTTC	CASSLLGGEDGYTF
few	TRBJ2-7	TRBD1	TRBV2	TGTGCCAGCAGTACTTCCGGGACAGGGAACTACGAGCAGTACTTC	CASSTSGTGNYEQYF
.	TRBJ2-7	.	TRBV28	TGTGCCAGCAGTTTGATTCACTCCTACGAGCAGTACTTC	CASSLIHSYEQYF
.	TRBJ2-7	TRBD2	TRBV7-9	TGTGCCAGCAGCTCAGTGCCTAGCGGGAGATACGAGCAGTACTTC	CASSSVPSGRYEQYF
few	TRBJ2-5	TRBD2	TRBV7-9	TGTGCCAGCAGCTCCCCGGGACTAGCGGGGGAAGAGACCCAGTACTTC	CASSSPGLAGEETQYF
many	TRBJ1-2	.	TRBV5-1	TGCGCCAGCAGTTCTACCTCGGCGGGTCATGGCTACACCTTC	CASSSTSAGHGYTF
few	TRBJ2-3	.	TRBV9	TGTGCCAGCAGCGGATTACATAGCACAGATACGCAGTATTTT	CASSGLHSTDTQYF
.	TRBJ1-4	TRBD1	TRBV6-1	TGTGCCAGCAGCCCCACAGGGGCCGGGAGAGAAAAACTGTTTTTT	CASSPTGAGREKLFF
many	TRBJ1-2	.	TRBV9	TGTGCCAGCAGCGTAGAGGCGCTGAGGGCGGCGGAAAACTATGGCTACACCTTC	CASSVEALRAAENYGYTF
.	TRBJ1-6	TRBD1	TRBV6-2/TRBV6-3	TGTGCCAGCAGCCAAGTGACAGGGGGCGTCGATTCACCCCTCCACTTT	CASSQVTGGVDSPLHF
few	TRBJ2-7	TRBD2	TRBV5-1	TGCGCCAGCAGCTTGGGACCAGCGGGGGGGCAAGACTTGGGGGAGCAGTACTTC	CASSLGPAGGQDLGEQYF
many	TRBJ1-2	.	TRBV4-2	TGTGCCAGCAGCCAAGAGGGGGGGGAATATGGCTACACCTTC	CASSQEGGEYGYTF
few	TRBJ1-2	TRBD1	TRBV12-3/TRBV12-4	TGTGCCAGCAATCACCCAGGGGGCTATGGCTACACCTTC	CASNHPGGYGYTF
.	TRBJ2-7	TRBD2	TRBV13	TGTGCCAGCAGCCCGGCTGCGGGGGGGCGCGAGCAGTACTTC	CASSPAAGGREQYF
.	TRBJ1-4	.	TRBV2	TGTGCCAGCAGTTACAGGGACACAAATAATGAAAAACTGTTTTTT	CASSYRDTNNEKLFF
few	TRBJ2-7	TRBD1	TRBV6-1	TGTGCCAGCAAGGGGGCTGGGTACGAGCAGTACTTC	CASKGAGYEQYF
.	TRBJ2-7	.	TRBV7-2	TGTGCCAGCAGCCCCATGGGGGGGGCCGCCTACGAGCAGTACTTC	CASSPMGGAAYEQYF
.	TRBJ1-3	.	TRBV30	TGTGCCTGGAGGGATTCTGGAAACACCATATATTTT	CAWRDSGNTIYF
many	TRBJ1-1	.	TRBV12-3/TRBV12-4	TGTGCCAGCAGTTTTTCGGATGAGGCTGAAGCTTTCTTT	CASSFSDEAEAFF
.	TRBJ2-1	TRBD2	TRBV27	TGTGCCAGCAGTCCGGCGACTAGCGGGTCCTACAATGAGCAGTTCTTC	CASSPATSGSYNEQFF
few	TRBJ2-1	TRBD1	TRBV10-3	TGTGCCATCAGTGAGTCATGGGACAGGGTAGGGGAGAGCTCCTACAATGAGCAGTTCTTC	CAISESWDRVGESSYNEQFF
.	TRBJ1-4	TRBD1	TRBV6-1	TGTGCCAGCATCCCTCCTGGTGGACAGGGGGCGCAGACTAATGAAAAACTGTTTTTT	CASIPPGGQGAQTNEKLFF
few	TRBJ1-1	TRBD1	TRBV19	TGTGCCAGTAGTATAAGGATTCGGGACAGTGGGGACACTGAAGCTTTCTTT	CASSIRIRDSGDTEAFF